This TCR beta chain came from a study of shared clonotypes between healthy human individuals. General study findings and limits: It was observed that approximately 5% of naive CD4 clonotypes were shared across a few donors.

Sequencing was performed with immunoSEQ multiplex PCR; in TCRdb, only in-frame clones are kept and a portion is missing. The profile shows 550,000 to 800,000 clones, roughly 88% of them singletons. The CDR3 has 15 residues. Trimming took 8 bases from V and 7 from J, leaving 24 bases between them. Per the germline V gene, CDR1 is MNHEY and CDR2 is SMNVEV (reference sequence). About this clone: Its cognate antigen is unknown.

The specimen was memory CD8+ T cells from PBMCs. Subset: CD45RO+ cells pooled with CCR7-negative TemRA cells. The receptor was derived from a man aged 18 to 35 in good health. Some clones in this sample may be carry-over from other donors' samples. The chain couples TRBV27 to TRBJ2-7; a possible D gene is TRBD2 (7 bases). CDR3 DNA: TGTGCCAGCCGGTCCTTAGTGGGGGGGGCTCGAGAGCAGTACTTC. It codes for CASRSLVGGAREQYF.